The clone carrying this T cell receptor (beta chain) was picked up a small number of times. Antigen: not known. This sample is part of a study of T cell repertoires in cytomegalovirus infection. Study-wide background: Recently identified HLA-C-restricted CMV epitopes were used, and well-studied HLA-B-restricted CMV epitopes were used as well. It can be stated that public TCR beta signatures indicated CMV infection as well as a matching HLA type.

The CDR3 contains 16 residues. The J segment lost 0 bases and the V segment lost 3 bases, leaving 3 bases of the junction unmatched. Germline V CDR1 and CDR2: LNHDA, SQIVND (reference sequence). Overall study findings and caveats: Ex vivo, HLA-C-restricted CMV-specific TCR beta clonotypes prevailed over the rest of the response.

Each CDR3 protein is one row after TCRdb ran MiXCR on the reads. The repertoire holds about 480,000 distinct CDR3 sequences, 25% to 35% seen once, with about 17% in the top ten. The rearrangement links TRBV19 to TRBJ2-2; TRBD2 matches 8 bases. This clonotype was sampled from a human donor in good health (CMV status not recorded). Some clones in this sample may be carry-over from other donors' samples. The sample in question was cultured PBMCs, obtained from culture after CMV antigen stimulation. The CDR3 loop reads CASSITSGANTGELFF. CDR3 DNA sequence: TGTGCCAGTAGTATTACTAGCGGTGCGAACACCGGGGAGCTGTTTTTT.